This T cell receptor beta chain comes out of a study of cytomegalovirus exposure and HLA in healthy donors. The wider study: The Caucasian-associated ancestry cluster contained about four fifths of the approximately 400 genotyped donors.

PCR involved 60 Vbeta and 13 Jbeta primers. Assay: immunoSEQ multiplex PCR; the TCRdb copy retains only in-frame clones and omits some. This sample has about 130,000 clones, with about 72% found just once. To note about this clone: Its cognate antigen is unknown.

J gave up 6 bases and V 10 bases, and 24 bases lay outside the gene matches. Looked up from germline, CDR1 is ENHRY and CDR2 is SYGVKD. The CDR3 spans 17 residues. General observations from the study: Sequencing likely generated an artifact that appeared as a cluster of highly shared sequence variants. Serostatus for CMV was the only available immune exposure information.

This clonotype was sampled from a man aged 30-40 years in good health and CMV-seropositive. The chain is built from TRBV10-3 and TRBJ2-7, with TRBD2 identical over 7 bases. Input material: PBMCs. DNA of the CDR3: TGTGCCAACACTGATGTGGGGCGGGAGAAGGACCCTGTCGAGCAGTACTTC. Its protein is CANTDVGREKDPVEQYF.